A single sample is the source of the 29 T cell receptor beta chains below, sequenced in a study of blood T cell repertoires in COVID-19. Produced via immunoSEQ multiplex PCR; TCRdb's table is partial and in-frame only. The table shows 300,000 to 350,000 clones, with around 87% occurring only once. The specimen was peripheral blood. The receptors here all came from a woman aged 40-49 years with COVID-19, enrolled during active disease.

This chain connects TRBV10-2 to TRBJ2-3, with TRBD1 matching 9 bases. Germline assignment: CDR1 WSHSY and CDR2 SAAADI. This CDR3 is 14 amino acids long. V shed 5 bases and J 4 bases; nucleotides not matched to a gene: 4. The CDR3 DNA is TGCGCCAGCAGTCTACAGGGGGCCGCAGATACGCAGTATTTT. It codes for CASSLQGAADTQYF.

V and J are TRBV5-5 and TRBJ1-4, with 10 bases lining up with TRBD1. This CDR3 contains 15 residues. Germline V lookup: CDR1 SGHKS, CDR2 YYEKEE (reference sequence). V shed 6 bases and J 8 bases; nucleotides not matched to a gene: 10. CDR3 sequence: CASTPWTGGMEKLFF. The CDR3 DNA is TGTGCCAGCACTCCTTGGACAGGGGGTATGGAAAAACTGTTTTTT. Full variable domain (remainder filled in from reference TRBV5-5 and TRBJ1-4): DAGVTQSPTHLIKTRGQQVTLRCSPISGHKSVSWYQQVLGQGPQFIFQYYEKEERGRGNFPDRFSARQFPNYSSELNVNALLLGDSALYLCASTPWTGGMEKLFFGSGTQLSVL.

The V gene is TRBV18, the J gene TRBJ2-1, with a weak D call TRBD2 (5 bases). The germline gives CDR1 KGHSH, CDR2 LQKENI. The V and J ends lost 3 bases and 9 bases respectively, with 24 bases between them. The CDR3 totals 17 residues. The CDR3 region is CASSPFWGAEAGLEQFF. CDR3 nucleotides: TGTGCCAGCTCACCGTTCTGGGGAGCGGAGGCCGGGCTTGAGCAGTTCTTC. The full variable domain, rest sourced from reference TRBV18 and TRBJ2-1, is NAGVMQNPRHLVRRRGQEARLRCSPMKGHSHVYWYRQLPEEGLKFMVYLQKENIIDESGMPKERFSAEFPKEGPSILRIQQVVRGDSAAYFCASSPFWGAEAGLEQFFGPGTRLTVL.

Written as DNA, the CDR3 is TGTGCCAGCAGCTTAGTTTTTGGGGCGGCTGGAAACACCATATATTTT. As protein: CASSLVFGAAGNTIYF. This rearrangement joins TRBV7-2 to TRBJ1-3; TRBD1 might be the D (5 bases). The CDR3 is made up of 16 amino acids. Trimming took off 1 base at V and 2 bases at J, with 12 bases between the two ends. Germline-derived CDR1 and CDR2 are SGHTA and FQGNSA.

The chain couples TRBV4-2 to TRBJ2-6, with D hard to call. Germline loops: CDR1 LGHNA, CDR2 YNFKEQ. This CDR3 contains 18 residues. The V end lost 4 bases, the J end lost 6 bases, and 22 bases lay between the germline ends. The CDR3 sequence: CASSPLAAANLMANVLTF. DNA for the CDR3: TGTGCCAGCAGCCCTCTTGCGGCAGCCAACCTTATGGCCAACGTCCTGACTTTC.

This chain links TRBV4-3 with TRBJ1-3; D gene ambiguous. The germline V and J ends were trimmed by 1 base and 0 bases, with 13 bases remaining between them. The CDR3 has 17 residues. The germline CDR1 and CDR2 sequences are LGHNA and YSLEER. The CDR3 reads CASSQALERSSGNTIYF. In DNA, the CDR3 is TGCGCCAGCAGCCAAGCTTTGGAGAGAAGCTCTGGAAACACCATATATTTT.

The chain recombines TRBV7-2 with TRBJ1-1, with 8 bases fitting TRBD1. The CDR3 loop spans 16 amino acids. Germline V gene sequence: CDR1 SGHTA, CDR2 FQGNSA. The V segment lost 1 base and the J segment 0 bases; nucleotides outside the gene matches: 4. The CDR3 DNA is TGTGCCAGCAGCTTAGAACAGGGGGGGGTGAACACTGAAGCTTTCTTT. Translated, it gives CASSLEQGGVNTEAFF.

The gene calls are TRBV28 and TRBJ1-1, with 12 bases lining up with TRBD1. Germline assignment: CDR1 MDHEN and CDR2 SYDVKM. Trimming cost V 10 bases and J 1 base; bases outside gene matches: 13. The CDR3 spans 17 residues. CDR3 bases: TGTGCCACACGTGCTTGGGACAGGGGGCGACGGAACACTGAAGCTTTCTTT. Its translation: CATRAWDRGRRNTEAFF. Full variable domain (remainder filled in from reference TRBV28 and TRBJ1-1): DVKVTQSSRYLVKRTGEKVFLECVQDMDHENMFWYRQDPGLGLRLIYFSYDVKMKEKGDIPEGYSVSREKKERFSLILESASTNQTSMYLCATRAWDRGRRNTEAFFGQGTRLTVV.

The V gene is TRBV19, the J gene TRBJ1-1; 7 nucleotides agree with TRBD1. The CDR3 is 13 residues long. Losses at the gene ends were 11 bases for V and 0 bases for J; bases not matched to a gene: 6. Germline assignment: CDR1 LNHDA and CDR2 SQIVND (reference sequence). CDR3 loop: CAGSGGLNTEAFF. In DNA, the CDR3 is TGTGCCGGCTCAGGGGGGCTGAACACTGAAGCTTTCTTT.

The V and J genes are TRBV7-2 and TRBJ2-2, with unresolved D. The germline V gene encodes CDR1 SGHTA and CDR2 FQGNSA. The V end was cut by 1 base, the J end by 4 bases, with 7 bases between. The CDR3 length is 14 residues. The CDR3 loop reads CASSLGQVTGELFF. In DNA form, the CDR3 reads TGTGCCAGCAGCTTAGGGCAGGTCACCGGGGAGCTGTTTTTT.

The chain joins TRBV7-3 to TRBJ2-3; tentative D call: TRBD2 (5 bases). Germline CDR1 reads SGHTA; CDR2 reads FQGTGA. CDR3 size: 14 residues. Between the trimmed V and J ends, which lost 5 bases and 2 bases, there was a span of 11 bases. CDR3 region: CASSPQRTTDTQYF. CDR3 nucleotide sequence: TGTGCCAGCAGCCCTCAGCGGACCACAGATACGCAGTATTTT.

This rearrangement joins TRBV5-1 to TRBJ2-5, with D possibly TRBD1 on 6 matching bases. CDR3 size: 14 residues. Germline V lookup: CDR1 SGHRS, CDR2 YFSETQ. The V end lost 1 base, the J end lost 1 base, and 8 bases lay between the germline ends. DNA of the CDR3: TGCGCCAGCAGCTTGACAGGGCCCCAAGAGACCCAGTACTTC. Amino acid sequence: CASSLTGPQETQYF.

The rearrangement links TRBV4-1 to TRBJ2-3, with 8 positions matching TRBD2. J gave up 11 bases and V 6 bases, and 16 bases lay outside the gene matches. Germline V gives CDR1 MGHRA, CDR2 YSYEKL. The length of the CDR3 is 15 residues. The CDR3 DNA is TGCGCCAGCAGACCGCTCGGGACTAGGACCGATGTGCAGTATTTT. Translated, it gives CASRPLGTRTDVQYF.

This clone has only one observation. The J gene is TRBJ1-5, the V gene TRBV4-3; 9 bases are shared with TRBD1. The CDR3 has 17 residues. Germline V CDR1 and CDR2: LGHNA, YSLEER. The V segment lost 1 base and the J segment 3 bases; nucleotides outside the gene matches: 7. The CDR3 nucleotides read TGCGCCAGCAGCCAAGCAACCGGGACAGGGTACAATCAGCCCCAGCATTTT. It is translated as CASSQATGTGYNQPQHF.

The CDR3 spells CASSVGGVDYEQYF. The CDR3, as DNA: TGTGCCAGCAGCGTCGGGGGAGTGGATTACGAGCAGTACTTC. This chain links TRBV9 with TRBJ2-7; weak D call: TRBD2 (6 bases). Germline-derived CDR1 and CDR2 are SGDLS and YYNGEE. V was clipped by 2 bases and J by 4 bases, with 13 bases between them. This CDR3 has 14 amino acids.

The chain combines TRBV5-5 with TRBJ1-1; 8 bases match TRBD1. Trimming cost V 3 bases and J 0 bases; bases outside gene matches: 4. From germline, CDR1 is SGHKS and CDR2 YYEKEE (reference sequence). The CDR3 covers 15 residues. CDR3 nucleotide sequence: TGTGCCAGCAGCTGGACAGGGACCGTGAACACTGAAGCTTTCTTT. It yields the protein CASSWTGTVNTEAFF.

The chain combines TRBV27 with TRBJ2-1; D is possibly TRBD2 (6 bases). The CDR3 has 15 residues. CDR1 is MNHEY, CDR2 SMNVEV, per germline (reference sequence). Trimming cost V 7 bases and J 10 bases, with 23 bases left between them. The CDR3 sequence: CASTLEAGPVREQFF. The CDR3 DNA follows: TGTGCCAGCACGCTAGAGGCGGGACCGGTGAGAGAGCAGTTCTTC.

V gene TRBV6-5 combines with J gene TRBJ1-5; 9 bases are shared with TRBD1. The J segment lost 5 bases and the V segment lost 4 bases, leaving 6 bases of the junction unmatched. CDR1 and CDR2 from the germline V gene are MNHEY and SVGAGI. This CDR3 has 15 amino acids. The CDR3 spells CASSSGDRDHQPQHF. The DNA for the CDR3 is TGTGCCAGCAGTTCGGGGGACAGGGACCATCAGCCCCAGCATTTT.

This clone was picked up one time. The chain combines TRBV9 with TRBJ2-7; 10 bases agree with TRBD1. The CDR3 totals 14 residues. V lost 4 bases and J lost 6; bases outside the gene matches: 7. Germline CDR1 and CDR2: SGDLS and YYNGEE. The CDR3 is CASSPPGQGSEQYF. CDR3 nucleotides: TGTGCCAGCAGCCCGCCGGGACAGGGGTCCGAGCAGTACTTC.

V and J are TRBV7-9 and TRBJ2-2, with TRBD2 matching 7 bases. Germline V gene sequence: CDR1 SEHNR, CDR2 FQNEAQ (reference sequence). Trimming at V came to 4 bases and at J to 0 bases, leaving 5 bases not matched to a gene. CDR3 length: 16 amino acids. CDR3 loop: CASSSPSGTNTGELFF. The CDR3, as DNA: TGTGCCAGCAGCTCCCCAAGCGGGACGAACACCGGGGAGCTGTTTTTT. Drawing the rest from reference TRBV7-9 and TRBJ2-2, the complete variable domain is DTGVSQNPRHKITKRGQNVTFRCDPISEHNRLYWYRQTLGQGPEFLTYFQNEAQLEKSRLLSDRFSAERPKGSFSTLEIQRTEQGDSAMYLCASSSPSGTNTGELFFGEGSRLTVL.

This chain connects TRBV7-2 to TRBJ2-2; TRBD1 matches at 7 bases. J lost 6 bases, V lost 5 bases, and 12 bases had no gene match. This CDR3 has 16 residues. Germline V lookup: CDR1 SGHTA, CDR2 FQGNSA. The CDR3 spells CASSPLGGAGAGELFF. The CDR3 DNA is TGTGCCAGCAGCCCCCTAGGGGGCGCTGGAGCCGGGGAGCTGTTTTTT.

For the CDR3, the DNA is TGCAGCGTTGGAGACAGGGATGGAAACACCATATATTTT. It encodes CSVGDRDGNTIYF. The gene calls are TRBV29-1 and TRBJ1-3; 7 nucleotides match TRBD1. CDR3 size: 13 residues. Germline V lookup: CDR1 SQVTM, CDR2 ANQGSEA. V shed 4 bases and J 3 bases; nucleotides not matched to a gene: 3.

V gene TRBV7-2 combines with J gene TRBJ1-2; 10 bases line up with TRBD1. From germline, CDR1 is SGHTA and CDR2 FQGNSA. The ends lost 4 bases at V and 6 bases at J; junction bases unmatched: 5. The CDR3 has 14 amino acids. The CDR3 region has the DNA TGTGCCAGCAGCTACTCAGGACAGGGGGATGGCTACACCTTC. This translates into CASSYSGQGDGYTF.

J is TRBJ1-1 and V is TRBV7-2, with TRBD1 as a possible D gene (6 bases). From germline, CDR1 is SGHTA and CDR2 FQGNSA. The CDR3 consists of 18 residues. The V gene lost 3 bases and the J gene lost 0 bases, with 20 bases spanning the gap. Here the CDR3 DNA reads TGTGCCAGCAGCTTGAGTGCGGGGGCTGGGAGGTTGAACACTGAAGCTTTCTTT. It specifies CASSLSAGAGRLNTEAFF.

The chain carries TRBV5-4 and TRBJ2-5; 7 bases fit TRBD2. The CDR3 is 15 amino acids. Germline V CDR1 and CDR2: SGHNT, YYREEE (reference sequence). Trimming at V came to 1 base and at J to 2 bases, leaving 5 bases not matched to a gene. This CDR3 reads CASSLFFGGQETQYF. CDR3 sequence (DNA): TGTGCCAGCAGCTTGTTTTTCGGGGGGCAAGAGACCCAGTACTTC.

This clone turned up a few times. The V and J genes are TRBV7-3 and TRBJ1-2; 7 positions match TRBD1. CDR1 SGHTA and CDR2 FQGTGA come from the germline V gene. There are 17 residues in the CDR3. J gave up 6 bases and V 2 bases, and 15 bases lay outside the gene matches. CDR3 sequence reads: CASSLGRGLTGTDGYTF. CDR3 in DNA: TGTGCCAGCAGCTTAGGACGCGGATTAACCGGGACAGATGGCTACACCTTC.

This sequence joins TRBV6-5 and TRBJ2-1; a weak D match, TRBD1 (6 bases). CDR3 length: 16 amino acids. Trimming stripped 0 bases from V and 0 bases from J, with 9 bases between. Germline assignment: CDR1 MNHEY and CDR2 SVGAGI. The CDR3 here is CASSYSDSFSYNEQFF. CDR3 sequence (DNA): TGTGCCAGCAGTTACTCGGACAGCTTCTCCTACAATGAGCAGTTCTTC.

V usage is TRBV21-1 and J usage is TRBJ1-5; the table names TRBD1, a call not compared with the DNA. TRBV21-1 is termed a pseudogene. The CDR3 contains 17 residues. The CDR3 DNA reads TGTGCCAGCAGCAAAATCGGTGGACAGGGGGCGAATCAGCCCCAGCATTTT. It encodes CASSKIGGQGANQPQHF.

The rearrangement uses TRBV30 and TRBJ1-2; 8 bases align to TRBD1. J gave up 0 bases and V 0 bases, and 0 bases lay outside the gene matches. Germline V gene data show CDR1 as GTSNPN and CDR2 as SVGIG (reference sequence). CDR3 length: 14 residues. CDR3 DNA: TGTGCCTGGAGTGTACAGGGGGCTAACTATGGCTACACCTTC. It is translated as CAWSVQGANYGYTF.